The 14 T cell receptor beta chains below all came from one sample that was sequenced in a study of T cells in Graves' hyperthyroidism and ophthalmopathy. RNA transcripts provided the source from which TCR beta CDR3 regions were amplified. The HTBI primer set drove a first-round RT-PCR of the TCR CDR3. MiXCR, run by TCRdb on the multiplex PCR reads, gives a single entry per CDR3 protein. The repertoire includes more than 300,000 distinct CDR3 sequences, roughly 18% of them detected once, and less than 45% sits in the top ten. Specimen: blood. The receptors shown here come from a man between 18 and 29 years old with Graves' ophthalmopathy.

On this clonotype: The missing conserved phenylalanine or tryptophan at the end of this CDR3 makes a read error likely. The gene calls are TRBV20-1 and TRBJ1-1; D gene ambiguous. CDR1 and CDR2 from the germline V gene are DFQATT and SNEGSKA (reference sequence). V dropped 0 bases and J dropped 4 bases, with 12 bases sitting between them. The CDR3 is 14 amino acids. The CDR3 bases are TGCAGTGCTAGAGATCTGATTGTGAGCACTGAAGCTTTCCTT. Its protein is CSARDLIVSTEAFL.

This clonotype was seen repeatedly, ten times or more. The chain uses TRBV12-3 or TRBV12-4 and TRBJ1-1; no definite D call. The CDR3 has 14 residues. Deletions cut 1 base from V and 3 bases from J, with 9 bases between. The CDR3 loop reads CASSLGGSYTEAFF. In DNA form, the CDR3 reads TGTGCCAGCAGTTTAGGAGGGAGCTACACTGAAGCTTTCTTT.

This clonotype has more than one count but fewer than ten. The J gene is TRBJ2-7, the V gene TRBV7-8; 12 bases are shared with TRBD1. Germline trimming cut 1 base from V and 5 bases from J; bases unmatched to any gene: 9. Germline CDR1 and CDR2: SGHVS and FQNEAQ. The length of the CDR3 is 17 residues. The CDR3 region is CASSLVISGTGGHEQYF. In nucleotides, the CDR3 is TGTGCCAGCAGCTTAGTTATTTCCGGGACAGGGGGCCACGAGCAGTACTTC.

The chain couples TRBV15 to TRBJ2-1; the match to TRBD2 covers 8 bases. The CDR3 covers 18 residues. Looked up from germline, CDR1 is LNHNV and CDR2 is YYDKDF (reference sequence). J lost 3 bases, V lost 0 bases, and 10 bases had no gene match. The CDR3, as DNA: TGTGCCACCAGCAGAGAAGTAGTAGCGGGGATCTACTACAATGAGCAGTTCTTC. Translation: CATSREVVAGIYYNEQFF. The variable domain in full, with the rest retrieved from reference TRBV15 and TRBJ2-1, is DAMVIQNPRYQVTQFGKPVTLSCSQTLNHNVMYWYQQKSSQAPKLLFHYYDKDFNNEADTPDNFQSRRPNTSFCFLDIRSPGLGDTAMYLCATSREVVAGIYYNEQFFGPGTRLTVL.

This rearrangement joins TRBV18 to TRBJ2-7, with no clear D. The germline V and J ends were trimmed by 3 bases and 2 bases, with 5 bases remaining between them. The CDR3 runs to 12 residues. Germline loops: CDR1 KGHSH, CDR2 LQKENI. In DNA form, the CDR3 reads TGTGCCAGCTCACCTTCGCCCTACGAGCAGTACTTC. Translation: CASSPSPYEQYF.

DNA for the CDR3: TGTGCCACCGAGCGGGGGGCTCAAGAGACCCAGTACTTC. Protein sequence: CATERGAQETQYF. The chain joins TRBV6-1 to TRBJ2-5; 9 bases align to TRBD2. CDR3 length: 13 amino acids. Trimming cost V 10 bases and J 2 bases; bases outside gene matches: 5. Germline V gene data show CDR1 as MNHNS and CDR2 as SASEGT.

About this clonotype itself: Given a much more abundant clone one base away, this may be a read error. The rearrangement uses TRBV19 and TRBJ2-3, with 8 bases matching TRBD1. CDR3 length: 17 residues. Trimming at V came to 5 bases and at J to 5 bases, leaving 15 bases not matched to a gene. CDR1 and CDR2 from the germline V gene are LNHDA and SQIVND (reference sequence). CDR3 protein: CASSPRTGWGREDTQYF. CDR3 coding DNA: TGTGCCAGTAGTCCAAGGACAGGGTGGGGCAGGGAAGATACGCAGTATTTT.

The chain uses TRBV11-2 and TRBJ1-3; the D is unclear. V was pared by 1 base and J by 2 bases, with 9 bases between. The germline gives CDR1 SGHAT, CDR2 FQNNGV. The CDR3 length is 15 residues. CDR3 loop: CASSLVPGPGNTIYF. In DNA form, the CDR3 reads TGTGCCAGCAGCTTAGTTCCAGGACCTGGAAACACCATATATTTT.

This clonotype was recorded many times. This chain links TRBV20-1 with TRBJ1-1, with 10 bases identical to TRBD1. V lost 7 bases to trimming and J lost 0 bases; unmatched junction nucleotides: 2. The CDR3 length is 13 residues. The germline V gene encodes CDR1 DFQATT and CDR2 SNEGSKA (reference sequence). CDR3 residues: CSGQGAMNTEAFF. For the CDR3, the DNA is TGCAGTGGACAGGGGGCCATGAACACTGAAGCTTTCTTT.

This clonotype was counted many times. This chain joins TRBV2 and TRBJ2-3; D may match TRBD1 or TRBD2 (5 bases each). Trimming shortened V by 6 bases and J by 0 bases, and 16 bases separated the two germline ends. Germline assignment: CDR1 SNHLY and CDR2 FYNNEI. This CDR3 is built from 16 residues. The CDR3 here is CASRGPVAPSTDTQYF. CDR3 nucleotide sequence: TGTGCCAGCAGGGGACCGGTAGCTCCTAGCACAGATACGCAGTATTTT. Full variable domain (missing parts from reference TRBV2 and TRBJ2-3): EPEVTQTPSHQVTQMGQEVILRCVPISNHLYFYWYRQILGQKVEFLVSFYNNEISEKSEIFDDQFSVERPDGSNFTLKIRSTKLEDSAMYFCASRGPVAPSTDTQYFGPGTRLTVL.

The CDR3 DNA sequence: TGCGCCAGCAATGGACAGGCCCAGTACACTGAAGCTTTCTTT. It encodes CASNGQAQYTEAFF. The chain uses TRBV10-1 and TRBJ1-1; 7 bases are shared with TRBD1. V shed 7 bases and J 3 bases; nucleotides not matched to a gene: 8. Germline lookup yields CDR1 WNHNN and CDR2 SYGVQD (reference sequence). This CDR3 region has 14 residues.

The V call is TRBV2, the J call TRBJ1-5; D remains ambiguous. This CDR3 contains 16 residues. The germline gives CDR1 SNHLY, CDR2 FYNNEI. Trimming cost V 0 bases and J 0 bases, with 9 bases left between them. CDR3 residues: CASSEAVLNSNQPQHF. The CDR3 coding sequence is TGTGCCAGCAGTGAAGCGGTCCTCAATAGCAATCAGCCCCAGCATTTT.

This chain uses TRBV4-1 with TRBJ2-5; D might be TRBD2 (6 bases). Trimming removed 0 bases from V and 1 base from J, with 12 bases in between. The CDR3 sequence is 16 residues long. Germline V gene lookup returns CDR1 MGHRA and CDR2 YSYEKL. DNA for the CDR3: TGCGCCAGCAGCCAAGATAGGACGGGGGTCCAAGAGACCCAGTACTTC. It specifies CASSQDRTGVQETQYF.

This clonotype has a handful of counts. The V call is TRBV28, the J call TRBJ1-4, with D unresolved. V lost 5 bases and J 14 bases, leaving 18 bases between the germline ends. The CDR3 length is 13 residues. Germline CDR1 MDHEN, CDR2 SYDVKM. This CDR3 is CASSITSGSVLFF. CDR3 in DNA: TGTGCCAGCAGTATAACCTCGGGAAGTGTTCTGTTTTTT.